This entry features one TCR beta chain sequence. These data originate in a study of cytomegalovirus exposure and HLA in healthy donors. This CDR3 region has 15 residues. The junction had 7 bases not matched to a gene; V was cut back by 5 bases and J by 4 bases. The germline V gene encodes CDR1 MNHEY and CDR2 SMNVEV (reference sequence). PCR amplification relied on 60 Vbeta primers (plus 13 Jbeta primers). TCRdb's copy holds only in-frame clones and misses some; the assay was immunoSEQ multiplex PCR. In the table there are about 120,000 clones, roughly 80% of which are singletons. The sample was PBMCs. This TCR was sampled from a man between 60 and 75 years old in good health and CMV-seropositive. The chain combines TRBV27 with TRBJ2-7; 11 bases fit TRBD2. CDR3 sequence reads: CASSTPGLAAYEQYF. CDR3 nucleotide sequence: TGTGCCAGCAGTACGCCGGGACTAGCGGCTTACGAGCAGTACTTC.